This TCR beta chain came from a study of blood T cell repertoires in COVID-19 (TCRdb year 2020). About the study as a whole: Samples covering the acute and convalescent phases of COVID-19 were provided by collaborators in the United States, Italy and Spain. Where HLA class I and class II types were available, the types were taken from metadata supplied by the sample provider, not from assay-based typing. The repertoires were made available in a free public database intended to serve as a resource for research on the immune response to SARS-CoV-2. Deeply sampled blood TCRbeta repertoires from subjects exposed to, actively infected with, or recovered from COVID-19 were included in the dataset. A de-identified subject ID, COVID-19 status, age in years and sex were almost always included in the sample metadata. The samples were drawn from two sources: the first 160 participants of the ongoing ImmuneRACE study, and 1,000 to 1,500 subjects contributed by 6 global collaborators. The prospective study material was composed of cDNA or gDNA derived from T cells, B-cell-depleted T cells, or PBMCs.

The collaborating institutions used their own protocols to collect whole blood in K2EDTA tubes. For TCRbeta analysis, collaborators shipped samples in one of three forms: frozen whole blood, isolated PBMCs, or DNA extracted from either of those sample types. The germline V gene encodes CDR1 KGHDR and CDR2 SFDVKD. The CDR3 has 15 amino acids, counting the end cysteine and phenylalanine. The CDR3 DNA has 45 bases and is translated from base 1. Trimming accounts for 5 bases at V and 8 bases at J, while the number of junction bases matched to no gene is 10. TCRbeta CDR3 regions were amplified from genomic DNA by means of the immunoSEQ Assay, a bias-controlled multiplex PCR. Processing in the source paper ran as follows. The number of nucleated cells in each sample was estimated by amplification of reference gene primers within the assay. Sequence reads were collapsed and filtered to measure the absolute abundance of every unique TCRbeta CDR3 rearrangement. For each sample, productive Simpson clonality was calculated by taking the square root of Simpson's diversity index across productive rearrangements. Not all clones reach the TCRdb copy of this immuneACCESS table, which keeps in-frame sequences only. Checked studies attribute under half of the gap to unresolved V genes and leave the rest unexplained. The DNA gave D and trimming, while V, J and clone size come from that table. This sample has nearly 80,000 clones in its table, and about four fifths of those were observed once. The ten largest account for roughly 4% of the sample.

To note about this clone: The target of this receptor is not known. Base qualities are not provided; no much larger clone lies one nucleotide away.

General conclusions and limits of the study: The amount of clinical and demographic metadata varied by source and participant and was provided uncurated.

The sample was peripheral blood. Recombination joined TRBV24-1 with TRBJ2-1, with 8 middle bases fitting TRBD2. The TCR sequence derives from a man between 50 and 59 years old with acute or convalescent COVID-19. The bases are TGTGCCACCAGTGGGACTAGCCCCAAAGAGGATGAGCAGTTCTTC. The resulting protein is CATSGTSPKEDEQFF.